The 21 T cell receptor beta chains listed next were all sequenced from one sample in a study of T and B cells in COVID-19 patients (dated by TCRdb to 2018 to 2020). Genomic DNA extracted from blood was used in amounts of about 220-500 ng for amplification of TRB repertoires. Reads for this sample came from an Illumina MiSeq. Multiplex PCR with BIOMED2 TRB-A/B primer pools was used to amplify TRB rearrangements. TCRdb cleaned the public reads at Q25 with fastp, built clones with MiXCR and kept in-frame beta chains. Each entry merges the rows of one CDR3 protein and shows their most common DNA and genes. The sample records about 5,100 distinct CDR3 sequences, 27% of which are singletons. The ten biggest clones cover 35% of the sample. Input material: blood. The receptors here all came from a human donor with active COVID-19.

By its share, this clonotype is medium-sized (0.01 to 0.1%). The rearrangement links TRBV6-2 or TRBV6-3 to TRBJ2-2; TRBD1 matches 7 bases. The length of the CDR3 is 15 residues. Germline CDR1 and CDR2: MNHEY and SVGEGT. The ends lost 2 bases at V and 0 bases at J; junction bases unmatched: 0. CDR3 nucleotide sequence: TGTGCCAGCAGTTACGGGACAGCGAACACCGGGGAGCTGTTTTTT. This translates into CASSYGTANTGELFF.

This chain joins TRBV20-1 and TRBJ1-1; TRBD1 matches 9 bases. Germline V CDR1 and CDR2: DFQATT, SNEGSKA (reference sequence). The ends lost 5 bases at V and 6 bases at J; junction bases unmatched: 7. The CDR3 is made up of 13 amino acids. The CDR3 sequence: CSAPGQGSSEAFF. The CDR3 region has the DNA TGCAGTGCTCCCGGACAGGGGAGTTCTGAAGCTTTCTTT.

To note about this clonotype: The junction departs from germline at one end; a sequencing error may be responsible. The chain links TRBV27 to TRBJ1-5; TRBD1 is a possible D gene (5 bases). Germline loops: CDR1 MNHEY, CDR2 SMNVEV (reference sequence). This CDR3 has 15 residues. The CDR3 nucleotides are TGTGCCAGCAGTTTATGGGACGATGGCAATCTGCCCCAGCATTTT. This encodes CASSLWDDGNLPQHF.

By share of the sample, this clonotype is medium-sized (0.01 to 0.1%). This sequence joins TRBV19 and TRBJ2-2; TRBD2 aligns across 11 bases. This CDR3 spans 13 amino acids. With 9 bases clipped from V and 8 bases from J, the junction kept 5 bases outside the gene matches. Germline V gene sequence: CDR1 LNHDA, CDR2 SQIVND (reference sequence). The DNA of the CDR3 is TGTGCCAGCAGACTAGCGGGAACGGGGGAGCTGTTTTTT. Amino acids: CASRLAGTGELFF.

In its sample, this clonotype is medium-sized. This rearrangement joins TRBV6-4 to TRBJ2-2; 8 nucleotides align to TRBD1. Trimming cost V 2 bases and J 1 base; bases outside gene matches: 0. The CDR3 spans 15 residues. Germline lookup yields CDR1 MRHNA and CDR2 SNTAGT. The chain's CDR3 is CASSDGQGNTGELFF. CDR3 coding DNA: TGTGCCAGCAGTGACGGACAGGGGAACACCGGGGAGCTGTTTTTT.

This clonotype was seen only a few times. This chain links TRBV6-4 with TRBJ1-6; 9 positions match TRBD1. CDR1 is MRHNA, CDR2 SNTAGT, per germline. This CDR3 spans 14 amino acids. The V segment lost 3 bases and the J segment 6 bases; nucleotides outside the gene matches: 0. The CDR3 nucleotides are TGTGCCAGCAGTGAGGGACAGGGTAATTCACCCCTCCACTTT. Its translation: CASSEGQGNSPLHF.

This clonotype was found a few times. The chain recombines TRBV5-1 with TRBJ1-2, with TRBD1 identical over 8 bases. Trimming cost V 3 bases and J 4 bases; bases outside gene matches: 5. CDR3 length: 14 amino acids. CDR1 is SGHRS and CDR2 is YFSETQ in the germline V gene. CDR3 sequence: CASSSVTGGYGYTF. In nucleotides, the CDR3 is TGCGCCAGCAGCTCCGTTACAGGGGGCTATGGCTACACCTTC.

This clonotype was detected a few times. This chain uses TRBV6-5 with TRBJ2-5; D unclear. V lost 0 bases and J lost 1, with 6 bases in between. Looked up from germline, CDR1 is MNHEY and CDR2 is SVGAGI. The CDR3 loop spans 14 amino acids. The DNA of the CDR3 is TGTGCCAGCAGTTACTCGTTGGTCCAAGAGACCCAGTACTTC. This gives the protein CASSYSLVQETQYF.

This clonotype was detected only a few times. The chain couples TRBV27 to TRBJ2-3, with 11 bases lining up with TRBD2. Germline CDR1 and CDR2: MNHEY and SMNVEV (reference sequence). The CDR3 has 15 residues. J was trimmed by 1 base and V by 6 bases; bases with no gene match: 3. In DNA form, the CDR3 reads TGTGCCAGCAGATTAGCGGGAGGGGGCACAGATACGCAGTATTTT. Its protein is CASRLAGGGTDTQYF.

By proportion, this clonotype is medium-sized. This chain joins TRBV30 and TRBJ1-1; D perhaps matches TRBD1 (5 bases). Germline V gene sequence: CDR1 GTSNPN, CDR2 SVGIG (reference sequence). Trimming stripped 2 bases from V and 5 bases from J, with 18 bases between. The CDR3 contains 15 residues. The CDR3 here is CAWSLAGHQQTEAFF. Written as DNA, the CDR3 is TGTGCCTGGAGTTTGGCAGGGCATCAGCAGACTGAAGCTTTCTTT. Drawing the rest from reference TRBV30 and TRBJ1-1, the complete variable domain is SQTIHQWPATLVQPVGSPLSLECTVEGTSNPNLYWYRQAAGRGLQLLFYSVGIGQISSEVPQNLSASRPQDRQFILSSKKLLLSDSGFYLCAWSLAGHQQTEAFFGQGTRLTVV.

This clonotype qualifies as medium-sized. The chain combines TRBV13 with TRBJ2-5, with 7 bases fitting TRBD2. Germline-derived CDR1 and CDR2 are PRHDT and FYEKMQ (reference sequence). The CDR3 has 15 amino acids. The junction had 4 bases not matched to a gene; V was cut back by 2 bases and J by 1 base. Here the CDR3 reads CASSLSASGQETQYF. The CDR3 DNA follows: TGTGCCAGCAGCTTATCGGCTAGCGGCCAAGAGACCCAGTACTTC.

The CDR3 bases are TGTGCTAGTGGTTTCGGACAGACTGTGTACAATGAGCAGTTCTTC. Its translation is CASGFGQTVYNEQFF. This chain joins TRBV12-5 and TRBJ2-1; a weak D match, TRBD1 (6 bases). Deletions cut 3 bases from V and 4 bases from J, with 13 bases between. The CDR3 loop spans 15 amino acids. Per germline, CDR1 LGHNT and CDR2 FRNRAP.

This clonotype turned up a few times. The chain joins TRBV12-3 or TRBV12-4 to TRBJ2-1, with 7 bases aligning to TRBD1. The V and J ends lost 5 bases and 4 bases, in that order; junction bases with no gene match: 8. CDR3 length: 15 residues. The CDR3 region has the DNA TGTGCCAGCAGTATACAGGGGCCCCTGTACAATGAGCAGTTCTTC. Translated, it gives CASSIQGPLYNEQFF.

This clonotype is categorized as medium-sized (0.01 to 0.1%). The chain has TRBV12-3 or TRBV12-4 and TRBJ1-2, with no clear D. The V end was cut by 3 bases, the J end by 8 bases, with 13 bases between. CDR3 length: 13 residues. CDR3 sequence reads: CASSFDAIGGYTF. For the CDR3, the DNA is TGTGCCAGCAGTTTCGACGCGATCGGGGGCTACACCTTC.

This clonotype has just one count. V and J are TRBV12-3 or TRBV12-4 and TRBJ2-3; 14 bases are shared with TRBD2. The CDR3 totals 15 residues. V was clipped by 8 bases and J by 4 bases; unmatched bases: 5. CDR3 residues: CASREGLAGADTQYF. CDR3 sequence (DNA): TGTGCCAGCCGGGAGGGACTAGCGGGAGCAGATACGCAGTATTTT.

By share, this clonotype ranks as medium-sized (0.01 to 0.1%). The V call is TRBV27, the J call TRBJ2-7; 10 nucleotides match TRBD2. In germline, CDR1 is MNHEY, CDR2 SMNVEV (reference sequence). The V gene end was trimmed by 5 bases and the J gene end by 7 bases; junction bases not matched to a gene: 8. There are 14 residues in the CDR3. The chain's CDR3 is CASSPISGGWEQYF. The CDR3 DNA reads TGTGCCAGCAGTCCTATTAGCGGGGGGTGGGAGCAGTACTTC.

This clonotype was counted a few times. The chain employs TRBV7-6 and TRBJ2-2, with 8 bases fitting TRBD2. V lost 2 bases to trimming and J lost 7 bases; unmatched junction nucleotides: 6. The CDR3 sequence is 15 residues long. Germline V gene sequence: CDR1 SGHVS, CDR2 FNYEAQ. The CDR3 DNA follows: TGTGCCAGCAGCTTATCAGCGGGGGAAGGCGGGGAGCTGTTTTTT. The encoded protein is CASSLSAGEGGELFF. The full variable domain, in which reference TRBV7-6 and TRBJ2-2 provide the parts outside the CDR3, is GAGVSQSPRYKVTKRGQDVALRCDPISGHVSLYWYRQALGQGPEFLTYFNYEAQQDKSGLPNDRFSAERPEGSISTLTIQRTEQRDSAMYRCASSLSAGEGGELFFGEGSRLTVL.

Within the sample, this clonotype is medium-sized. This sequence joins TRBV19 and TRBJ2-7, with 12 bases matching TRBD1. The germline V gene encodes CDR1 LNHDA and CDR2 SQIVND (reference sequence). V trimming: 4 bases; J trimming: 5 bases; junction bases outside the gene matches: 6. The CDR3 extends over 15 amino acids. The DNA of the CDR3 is TGTGCCAGTAGTACACCGGGACAGGGGGCCGACGAGCAGTACTTC. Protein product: CASSTPGQGADEQYF.

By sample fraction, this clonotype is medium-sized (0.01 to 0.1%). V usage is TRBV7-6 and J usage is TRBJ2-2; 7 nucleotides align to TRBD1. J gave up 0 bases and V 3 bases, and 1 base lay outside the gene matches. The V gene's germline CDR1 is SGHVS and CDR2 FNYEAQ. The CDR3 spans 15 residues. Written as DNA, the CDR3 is TGTGCCAGCAGCTTGCAGGGGGCGAACACCGGGGAGCTGTTTTTT. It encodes CASSLQGANTGELFF.

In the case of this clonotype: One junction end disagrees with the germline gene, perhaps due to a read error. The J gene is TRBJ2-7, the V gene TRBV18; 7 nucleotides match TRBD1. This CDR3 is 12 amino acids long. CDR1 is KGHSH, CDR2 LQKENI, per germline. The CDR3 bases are TGTGTCAGCTCACCTGACAGGGACGAGCAGTACTTC. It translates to CVSSPDRDEQYF.

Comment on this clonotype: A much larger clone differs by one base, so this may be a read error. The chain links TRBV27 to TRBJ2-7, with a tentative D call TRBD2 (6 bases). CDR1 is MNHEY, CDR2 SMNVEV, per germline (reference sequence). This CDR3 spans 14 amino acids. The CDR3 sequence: CPSSLPGSPYEQYF. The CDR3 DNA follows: TGTCCCAGCAGTTTACCCGGGAGTCCCTACGAGCAGTACTTC.